This T cell receptor (beta chain) came from a study of Ad26.COV2.S vaccination and SARS-CoV-2 variants. Whole-study context: Ad26.COV2.S shots went into the muscle once or twice, 56 days apart.

The treatment denotes: around 19 received Ad26.COV2.S at low or high dose, single or two shots; about 5 received placebo; per-sample allocation not given. Each sample was drawn 63 days after the first injection (of vaccine or placebo). V was pared by 5 bases and J by 5 bases, with 7 bases of the junction left unmatched. The CDR3 length is 14 residues. The germline V gene encodes CDR1 SEHNR and CDR2 FQNEAQ (reference sequence). The table came from immunoSEQ multiplex PCR; TCRdb's copy has only in-frame clones and leaves some out. The sample has approximately 420,000 clones; roughly nine tenths are singletons.

The chain uses TRBV7-9 and TRBJ2-7; the match to TRBD1 covers 9 bases. This receptor was taken from a person between 18 and 65 years old who received the Ad26.COV2.S COVID-19 vaccine or a placebo. Source: peripheral blood, taken in a trial of Ad26.COV2.S vaccine versus placebo. CDR3: CASSDRDRAHEQYF. CDR3 nucleotides: TGTGCCAGCAGCGACCGGGACAGGGCCCACGAGCAGTACTTC.